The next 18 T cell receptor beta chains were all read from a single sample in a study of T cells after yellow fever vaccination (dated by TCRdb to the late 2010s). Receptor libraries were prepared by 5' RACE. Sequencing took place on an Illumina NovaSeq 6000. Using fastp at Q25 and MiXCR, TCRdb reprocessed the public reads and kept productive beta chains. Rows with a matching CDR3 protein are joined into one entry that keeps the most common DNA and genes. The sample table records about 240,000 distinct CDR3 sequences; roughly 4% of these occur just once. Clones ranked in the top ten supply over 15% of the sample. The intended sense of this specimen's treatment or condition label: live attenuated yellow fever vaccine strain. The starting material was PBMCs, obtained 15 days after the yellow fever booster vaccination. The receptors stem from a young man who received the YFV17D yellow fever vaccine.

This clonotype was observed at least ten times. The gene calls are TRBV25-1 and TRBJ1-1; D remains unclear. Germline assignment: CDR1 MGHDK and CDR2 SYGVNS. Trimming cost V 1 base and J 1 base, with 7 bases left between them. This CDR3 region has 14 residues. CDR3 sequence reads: CASSELGQNTEAFF. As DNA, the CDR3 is TGTGCCAGCAGTGAATTAGGTCAGAACACTGAAGCTTTCTTT.

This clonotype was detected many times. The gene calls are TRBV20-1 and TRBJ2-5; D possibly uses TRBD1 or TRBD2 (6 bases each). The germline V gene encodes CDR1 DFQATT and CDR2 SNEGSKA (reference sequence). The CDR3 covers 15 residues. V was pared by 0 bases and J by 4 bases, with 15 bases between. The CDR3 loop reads CSARDLAGGRETQYF. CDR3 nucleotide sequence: TGCAGTGCTAGAGATTTGGCCGGGGGCCGAGAGACCCAGTACTTC.

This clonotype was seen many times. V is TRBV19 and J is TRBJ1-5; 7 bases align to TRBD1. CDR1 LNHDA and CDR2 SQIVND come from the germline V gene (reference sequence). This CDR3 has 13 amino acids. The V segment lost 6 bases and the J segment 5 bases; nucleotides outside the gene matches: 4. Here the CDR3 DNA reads TGTGCCAGTAGGAGGACAGGCGATCAGCCCCAGCATTTT. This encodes CASRRTGDQPQHF. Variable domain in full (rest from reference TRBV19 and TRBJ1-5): DGGITQSPKYLFRKEGQNVTLSCEQNLNHDAMYWYRQDPGQGLRLIYYSQIVNDFQKGDIAEGYSVSREKKESFPLTVTSAQKNPTAFYLCASRRTGDQPQHFGDGTRLSIL.

CDR3: CATSLAGLETQYF. Here the CDR3 DNA reads TGTGCCACCAGTCTAGCGGGGTTAGAGACCCAGTACTTC. V is TRBV24-1 and J is TRBJ2-5; 9 bases line up with TRBD2. The germline V gene encodes CDR1 KGHDR and CDR2 SFDVKD. The trim removed 6 bases at V and 4 bases at J, leaving 2 bases unmatched. The length of the CDR3 is 13 residues.

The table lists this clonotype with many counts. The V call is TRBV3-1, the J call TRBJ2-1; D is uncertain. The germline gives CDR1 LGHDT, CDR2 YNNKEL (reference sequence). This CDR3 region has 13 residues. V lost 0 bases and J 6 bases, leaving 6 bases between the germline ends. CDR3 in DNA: TGTGCCAGCAGCCAAGACTTAGTCAATGAGCAGTTCTTC. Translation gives CASSQDLVNEQFF.

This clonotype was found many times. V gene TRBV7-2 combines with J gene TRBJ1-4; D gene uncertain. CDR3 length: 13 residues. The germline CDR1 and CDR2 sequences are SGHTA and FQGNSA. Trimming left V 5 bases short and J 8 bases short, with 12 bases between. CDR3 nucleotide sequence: TGTGCCAGCAGCACAATGCAGGAAGAAAAACTGTTTTTT. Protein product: CASSTMQEEKLFF. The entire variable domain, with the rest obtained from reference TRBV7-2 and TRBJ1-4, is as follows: GAGVSQSPSNKVTEKGKDVELRCDPISGHTALYWYRQSLGQGLEFLIYFQGNSAPDKSGLPSDRFSAERTGGSVSTLTIQRTQQEDSAVYLCASSTMQEEKLFFGSGTQLSVL.

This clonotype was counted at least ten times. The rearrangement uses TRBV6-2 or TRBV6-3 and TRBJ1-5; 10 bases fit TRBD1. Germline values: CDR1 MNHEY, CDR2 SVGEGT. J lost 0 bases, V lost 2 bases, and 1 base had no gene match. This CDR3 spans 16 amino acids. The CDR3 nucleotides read TGTGCCAGCAGTTACCGACAGGGGGCTAGCAATCAGCCCCAGCATTTT. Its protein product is CASSYRQGASNQPQHF.

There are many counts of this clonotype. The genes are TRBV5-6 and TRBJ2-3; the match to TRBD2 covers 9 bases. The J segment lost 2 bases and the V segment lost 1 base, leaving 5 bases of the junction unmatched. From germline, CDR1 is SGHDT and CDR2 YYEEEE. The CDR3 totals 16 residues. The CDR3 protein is CASSLLASGDTDTQYF. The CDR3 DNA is TGTGCCAGCAGCTTGTTGGCTAGCGGGGACACAGATACGCAGTATTTT.

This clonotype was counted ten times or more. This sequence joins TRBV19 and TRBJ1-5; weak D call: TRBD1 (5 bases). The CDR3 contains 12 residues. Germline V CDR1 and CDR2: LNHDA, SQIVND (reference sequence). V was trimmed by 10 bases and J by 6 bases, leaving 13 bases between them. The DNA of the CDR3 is TGTGCCACCAGGGAGAGGGCTCAGCCCCAGCATTTT. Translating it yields CATRERAQPQHF.

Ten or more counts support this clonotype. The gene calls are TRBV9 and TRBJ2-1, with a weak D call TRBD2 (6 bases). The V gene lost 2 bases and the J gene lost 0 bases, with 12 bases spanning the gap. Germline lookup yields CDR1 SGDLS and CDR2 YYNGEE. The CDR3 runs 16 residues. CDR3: CASSVGGGASYNEQFF. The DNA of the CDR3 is TGTGCCAGCAGCGTCGGAGGCGGGGCCTCCTACAATGAGCAGTTCTTC. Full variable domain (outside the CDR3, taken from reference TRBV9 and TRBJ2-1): DSGVTQTPKHLITATGQRVTLRCSPRSGDLSVYWYQQSLDQGLQFLIQYYNGEERAKGNILERFSAQQFPDLHSELNLSSLELGDSALYFCASSVGGGASYNEQFFGPGTRLTVL.

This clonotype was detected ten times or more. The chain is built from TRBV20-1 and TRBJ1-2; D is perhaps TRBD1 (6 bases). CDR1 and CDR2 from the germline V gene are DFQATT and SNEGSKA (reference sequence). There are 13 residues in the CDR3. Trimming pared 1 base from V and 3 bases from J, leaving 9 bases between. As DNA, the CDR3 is TGCAGTGCTAGAGTCGGGGGCGACTATGGCTACACCTTC. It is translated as CSARVGGDYGYTF.

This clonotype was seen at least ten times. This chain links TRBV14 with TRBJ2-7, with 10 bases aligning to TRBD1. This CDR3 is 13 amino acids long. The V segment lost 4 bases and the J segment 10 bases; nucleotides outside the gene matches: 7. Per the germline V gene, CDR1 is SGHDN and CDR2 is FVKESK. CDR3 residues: CASSPRTGGSQYV. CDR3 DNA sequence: TGTGCCAGCAGCCCGAGGACAGGGGGATCACAGTACGTC.

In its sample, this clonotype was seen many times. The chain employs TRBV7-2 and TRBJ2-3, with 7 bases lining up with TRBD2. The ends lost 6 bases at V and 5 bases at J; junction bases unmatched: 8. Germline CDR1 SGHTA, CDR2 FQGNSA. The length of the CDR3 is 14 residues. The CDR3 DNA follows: TGTGCCAGCAGGAGGGGACTATTTGAAGATACGCAGTATTTT. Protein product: CASRRGLFEDTQYF.

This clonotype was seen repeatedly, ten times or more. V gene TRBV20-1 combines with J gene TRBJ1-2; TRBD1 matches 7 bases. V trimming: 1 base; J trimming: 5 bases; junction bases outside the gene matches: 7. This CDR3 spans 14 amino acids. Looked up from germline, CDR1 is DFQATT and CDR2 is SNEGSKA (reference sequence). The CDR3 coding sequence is TGCAGTGCTAGAGTCGGGACAGCCACGTATGGCTACACCTTC. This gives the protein CSARVGTATYGYTF.

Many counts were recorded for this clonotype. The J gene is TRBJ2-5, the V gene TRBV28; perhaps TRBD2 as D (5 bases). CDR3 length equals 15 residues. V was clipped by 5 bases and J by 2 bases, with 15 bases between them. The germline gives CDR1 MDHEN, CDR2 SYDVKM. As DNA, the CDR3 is TGTGCCAGCAGTCCCTCGCCCGGGATTCAAGAGACCCAGTACTTC. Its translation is CASSPSPGIQETQYF.

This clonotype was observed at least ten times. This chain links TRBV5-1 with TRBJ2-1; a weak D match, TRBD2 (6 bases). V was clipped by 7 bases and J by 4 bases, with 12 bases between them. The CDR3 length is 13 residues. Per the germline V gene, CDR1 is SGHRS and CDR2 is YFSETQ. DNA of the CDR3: TGCGCCAGCGCCGGGGAGGTTTACAATGAGCAGTTCTTC. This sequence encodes CASAGEVYNEQFF.

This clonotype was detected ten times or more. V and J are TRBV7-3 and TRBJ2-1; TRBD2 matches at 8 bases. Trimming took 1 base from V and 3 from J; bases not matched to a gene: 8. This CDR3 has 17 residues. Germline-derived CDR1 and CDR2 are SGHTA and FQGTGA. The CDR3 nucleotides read TGTGCCAGCAGCTTAATATCCGGAGCGGGGGACTACAATGAGCAGTTCTTC. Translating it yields CASSLISGAGDYNEQFF.

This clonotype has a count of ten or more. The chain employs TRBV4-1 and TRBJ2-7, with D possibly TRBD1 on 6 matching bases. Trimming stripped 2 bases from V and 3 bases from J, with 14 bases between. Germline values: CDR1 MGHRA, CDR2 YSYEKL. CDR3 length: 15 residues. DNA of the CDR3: TGCGCCAGCAGCCAAACAGGGTTATACCTCTACGAGCAGTACTTC. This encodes CASSQTGLYLYEQYF.